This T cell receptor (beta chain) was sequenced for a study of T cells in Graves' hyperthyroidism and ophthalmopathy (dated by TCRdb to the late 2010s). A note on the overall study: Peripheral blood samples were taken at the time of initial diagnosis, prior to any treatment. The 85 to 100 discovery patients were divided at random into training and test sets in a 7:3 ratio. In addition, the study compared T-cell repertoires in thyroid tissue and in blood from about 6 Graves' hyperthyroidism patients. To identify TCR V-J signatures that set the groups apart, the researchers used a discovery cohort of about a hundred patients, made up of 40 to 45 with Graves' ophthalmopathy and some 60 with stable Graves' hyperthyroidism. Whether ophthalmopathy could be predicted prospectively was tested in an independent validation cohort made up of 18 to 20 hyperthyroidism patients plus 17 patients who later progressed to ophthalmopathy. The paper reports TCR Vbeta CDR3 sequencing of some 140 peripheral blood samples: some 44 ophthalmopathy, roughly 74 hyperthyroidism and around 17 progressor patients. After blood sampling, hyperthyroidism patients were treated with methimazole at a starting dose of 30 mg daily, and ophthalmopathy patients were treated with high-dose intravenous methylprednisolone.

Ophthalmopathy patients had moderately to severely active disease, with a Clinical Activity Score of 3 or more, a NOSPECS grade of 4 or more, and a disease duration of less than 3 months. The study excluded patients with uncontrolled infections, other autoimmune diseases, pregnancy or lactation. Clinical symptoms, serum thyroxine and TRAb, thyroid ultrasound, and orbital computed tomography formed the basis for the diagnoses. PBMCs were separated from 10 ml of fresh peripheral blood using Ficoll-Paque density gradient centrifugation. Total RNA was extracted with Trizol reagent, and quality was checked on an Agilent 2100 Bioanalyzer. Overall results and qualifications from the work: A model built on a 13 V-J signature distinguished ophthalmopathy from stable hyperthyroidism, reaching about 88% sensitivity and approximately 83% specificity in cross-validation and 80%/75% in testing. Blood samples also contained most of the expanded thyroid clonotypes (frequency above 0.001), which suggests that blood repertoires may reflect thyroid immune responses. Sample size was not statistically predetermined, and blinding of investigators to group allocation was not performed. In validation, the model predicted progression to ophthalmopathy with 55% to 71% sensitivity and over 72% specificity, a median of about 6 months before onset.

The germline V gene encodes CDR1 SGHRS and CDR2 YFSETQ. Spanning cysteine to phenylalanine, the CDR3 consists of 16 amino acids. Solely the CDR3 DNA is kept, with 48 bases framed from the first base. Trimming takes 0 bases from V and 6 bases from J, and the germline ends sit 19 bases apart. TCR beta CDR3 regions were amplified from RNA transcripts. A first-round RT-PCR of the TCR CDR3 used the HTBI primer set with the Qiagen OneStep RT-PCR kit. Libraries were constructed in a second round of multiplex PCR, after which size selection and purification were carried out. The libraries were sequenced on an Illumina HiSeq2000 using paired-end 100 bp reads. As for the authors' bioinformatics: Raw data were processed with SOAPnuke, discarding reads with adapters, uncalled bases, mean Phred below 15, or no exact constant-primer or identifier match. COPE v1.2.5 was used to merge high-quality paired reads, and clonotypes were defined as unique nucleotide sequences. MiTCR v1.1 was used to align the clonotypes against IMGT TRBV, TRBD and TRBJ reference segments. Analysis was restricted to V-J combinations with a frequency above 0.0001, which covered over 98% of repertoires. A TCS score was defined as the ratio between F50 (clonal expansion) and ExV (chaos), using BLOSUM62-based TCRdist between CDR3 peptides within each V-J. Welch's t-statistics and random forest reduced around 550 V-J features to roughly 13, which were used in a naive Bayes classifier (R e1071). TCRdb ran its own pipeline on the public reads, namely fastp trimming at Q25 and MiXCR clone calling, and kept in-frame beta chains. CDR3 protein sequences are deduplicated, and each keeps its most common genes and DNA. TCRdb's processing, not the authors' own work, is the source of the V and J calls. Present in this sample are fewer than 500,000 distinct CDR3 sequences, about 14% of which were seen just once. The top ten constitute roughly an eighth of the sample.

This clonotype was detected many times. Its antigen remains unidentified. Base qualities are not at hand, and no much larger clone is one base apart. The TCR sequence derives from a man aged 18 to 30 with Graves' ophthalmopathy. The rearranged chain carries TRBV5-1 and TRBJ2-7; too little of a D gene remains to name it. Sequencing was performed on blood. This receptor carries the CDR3 CASSLVLGSVPSEQYF. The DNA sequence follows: TGCGCCAGCAGCTTGGTACTCGGGTCTGTACCTAGCGAGCAGTACTTC.